This TCR beta chain stems from a study of T-cell memory formation after mild COVID-19. On the study more broadly: TCR clustering was largely donor specific. General study points: Some clones that responded turned up in pre-infection memory, which suggests that cross-reactive memory joined in. Balance between CD4 and CD8 was seen in clones contracting day 15 to 85, and a CD4+ lean was seen in later expanders. Shrinking CD4+ clones were chiefly CM and EM; CD8+ ones were chiefly EMRA.

The germline V gene encodes CDR1 SGHDN and CDR2 FVKESK. This CDR3 comprises 15 residues. V was pared by 9 bases and J by 5 bases, with 12 bases of the junction left unmatched. In regard to this clonotype: No antigen is known for it.

TCRdb independently ran MiXCR on the 5' RACE reads; one entry per CDR3 protein. The table lists 350,000 to 450,000 distinct CDR3 sequences, around 27% of them singletons. Sequenced: PBMCs or a T cell subset sorted from them (not recorded which). This clonotype originated in an adult woman who had mild COVID-19 (a few samples of this study predate the infection). Cell type and time point are not known. The chain joins TRBV14 to TRBJ2-2, with 7 bases matching TRBD1. The CDR3 protein is CASKRTGTNTGELFF. CDR3 in DNA: TGTGCCAGTAAAAGGACAGGAACTAATACCGGGGAGCTGTTTTTT.